This TCR beta chain derives from a study of blood T cell repertoires in COVID-19. At the level of the study: Whether acute or convalescent, the COVID-19 samples came from the United States, Italy and Spain. T cells, B-cell-depleted T cells, or PBMCs provided the cDNA or gDNA that served as material.

Per the study methods: By means of reference gene primer amplification, nucleated cell counts were estimated. Here immunoSEQ multiplex PCR was the method, and the copy in TCRdb shows in-frame clones only, minus some. V, J and clone size derive from that table, while D and trimming were established from the DNA sequence. The table records approximately 150,000 clones, more than 70% of them present only once. Trimming cost V 3 bases and J 6 bases; bases outside gene matches: 3. The germline gives CDR1 SGHRS, CDR2 YFSETQ. The CDR3 sequence is 14 residues long. The chain couples TRBV5-1 to TRBJ1-2; 12 nucleotides line up with TRBD1. The TCR sequence derives from a human donor in a cohort sampled during active COVID-19. Sequencing was done on a sample of peripheral blood. The CDR3 sequence is CASSWGQGADGYTF. The CDR3 nucleotides read TGCGCCAGCAGCTGGGGACAGGGGGCGGATGGCTACACCTTC.